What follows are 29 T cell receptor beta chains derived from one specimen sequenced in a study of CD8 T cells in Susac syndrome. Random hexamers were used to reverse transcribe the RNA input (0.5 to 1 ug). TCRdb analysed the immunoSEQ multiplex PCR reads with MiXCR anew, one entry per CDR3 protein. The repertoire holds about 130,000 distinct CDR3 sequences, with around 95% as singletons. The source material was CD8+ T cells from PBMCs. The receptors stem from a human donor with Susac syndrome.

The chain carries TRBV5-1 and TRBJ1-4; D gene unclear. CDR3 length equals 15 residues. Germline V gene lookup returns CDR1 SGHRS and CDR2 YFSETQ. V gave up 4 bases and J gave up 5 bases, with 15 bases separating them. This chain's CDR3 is CASSPNINSNEKLFF. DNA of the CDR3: TGCGCCAGCAGCCCTAACATCAACTCGAATGAAAAACTGTTTTTT.

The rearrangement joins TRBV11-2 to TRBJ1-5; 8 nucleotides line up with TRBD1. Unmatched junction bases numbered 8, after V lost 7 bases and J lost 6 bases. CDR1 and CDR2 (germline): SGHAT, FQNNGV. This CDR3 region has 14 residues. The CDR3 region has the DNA TGTGCCAGCAACAACGGACAGGGAGGTCAGCCCCAGCATTTT. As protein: CASNNGQGGQPQHF.

The CDR3 sequence: CASSADRVNTEAFF. The CDR3 DNA sequence: TGTGCCAGCAGCGCCGACAGGGTAAACACTGAAGCTTTCTTT. This chain joins TRBV9 and TRBJ1-1; TRBD1 agrees at 7 bases. Germline V CDR1 and CDR2: SGDLS, YYNGEE. The CDR3 is 14 amino acids. V shed 3 bases and J 2 bases; nucleotides not matched to a gene: 4.

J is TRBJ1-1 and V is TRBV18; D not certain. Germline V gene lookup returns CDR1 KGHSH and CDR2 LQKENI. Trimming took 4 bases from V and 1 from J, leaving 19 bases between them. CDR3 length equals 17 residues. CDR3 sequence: CASSHTRSWVWNTEAFF. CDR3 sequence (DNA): TGTGCCAGCTCACACACAAGGAGTTGGGTGTGGAACACTGAAGCTTTCTTT.

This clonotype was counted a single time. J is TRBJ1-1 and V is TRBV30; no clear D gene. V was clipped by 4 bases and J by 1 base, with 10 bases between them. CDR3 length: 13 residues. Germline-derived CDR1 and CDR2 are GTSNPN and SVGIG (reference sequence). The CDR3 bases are TGTGCCTGGACCACAGTATCGAACACTGAAGCTTTCTTT. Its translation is CAWTTVSNTEAFF.

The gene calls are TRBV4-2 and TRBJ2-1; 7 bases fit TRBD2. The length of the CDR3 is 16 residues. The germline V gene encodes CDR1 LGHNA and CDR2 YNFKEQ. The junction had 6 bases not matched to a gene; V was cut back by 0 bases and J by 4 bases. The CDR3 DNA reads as TGTGCCAGCAGCCAAGATTCTAGCGGAAAGTACAATGAGCAGTTCTTC. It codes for CASSQDSSGKYNEQFF.

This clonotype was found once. CDR3 coding DNA: TGTGCCAGTAACGAGGAGGGGGGGTGGGGTTACAATGAGCAGTTCTTC. Protein sequence: CASNEEGGWGYNEQFF. This chain joins TRBV19 and TRBJ2-1, with D possibly TRBD2 on 7 matching bases. The ends were cut back, 7 bases at V and 4 bases at J, with 20 bases in the middle. Per the germline V gene, CDR1 is LNHDA and CDR2 is SQIVND (reference sequence). The CDR3 extends over 16 amino acids.

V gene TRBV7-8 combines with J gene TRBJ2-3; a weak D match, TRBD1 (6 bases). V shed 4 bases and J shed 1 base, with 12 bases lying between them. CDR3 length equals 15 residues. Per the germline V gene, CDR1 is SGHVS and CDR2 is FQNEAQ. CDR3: CASSSPGVGTDTQYF. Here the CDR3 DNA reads TGTGCCAGCAGCTCCCCAGGGGTCGGCACAGATACGCAGTATTTT.

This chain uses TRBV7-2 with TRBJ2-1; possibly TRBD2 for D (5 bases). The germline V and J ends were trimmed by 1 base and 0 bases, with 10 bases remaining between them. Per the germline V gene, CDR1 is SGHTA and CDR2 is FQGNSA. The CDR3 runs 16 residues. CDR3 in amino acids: CASSLDGGYSYNEQFF. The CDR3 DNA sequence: TGTGCCAGCAGCTTAGATGGCGGGTACTCCTACAATGAGCAGTTCTTC.

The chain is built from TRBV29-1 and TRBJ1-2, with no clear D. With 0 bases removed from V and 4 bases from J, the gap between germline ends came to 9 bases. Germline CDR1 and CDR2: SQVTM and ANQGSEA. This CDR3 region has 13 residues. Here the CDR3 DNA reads TGCAGCGTTGAAGACCGAAAGACCTATGGCTACACCTTC. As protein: CSVEDRKTYGYTF.

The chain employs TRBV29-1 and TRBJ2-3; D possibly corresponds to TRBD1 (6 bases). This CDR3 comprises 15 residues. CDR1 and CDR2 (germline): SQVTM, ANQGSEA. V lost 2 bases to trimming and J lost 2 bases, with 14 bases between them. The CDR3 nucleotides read TGCAGCGTTGAATTCGTTGGGACACACACAGATACGCAGTATTTT. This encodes CSVEFVGTHTDTQYF.

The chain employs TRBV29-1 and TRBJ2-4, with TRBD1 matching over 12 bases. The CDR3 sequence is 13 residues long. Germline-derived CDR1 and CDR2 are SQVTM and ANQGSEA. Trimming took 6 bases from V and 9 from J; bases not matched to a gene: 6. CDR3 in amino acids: CSVVGQGASIQYF. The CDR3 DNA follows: TGCAGCGTAGTGGGACAGGGGGCGAGCATTCAGTACTTC.

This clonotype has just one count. The CDR3 loop reads CSPDSMNTEAFF. The CDR3 bases are TGCAGCCCGGACAGCATGAACACTGAAGCTTTCTTT. V is TRBV20-1 and J is TRBJ1-1, with D possibly matching TRBD1 (6 bases). Germline V CDR1 and CDR2: DFQATT, SNEGSKA (reference sequence). CDR3 size: 12 residues.

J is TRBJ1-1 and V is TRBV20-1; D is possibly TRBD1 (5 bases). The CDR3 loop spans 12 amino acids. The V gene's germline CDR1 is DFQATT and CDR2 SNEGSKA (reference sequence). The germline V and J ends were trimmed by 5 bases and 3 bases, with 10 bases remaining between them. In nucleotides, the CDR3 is TGCAGTGCTTATCGGGGGGACACTGAAGCTTTCTTT. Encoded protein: CSAYRGDTEAFF.

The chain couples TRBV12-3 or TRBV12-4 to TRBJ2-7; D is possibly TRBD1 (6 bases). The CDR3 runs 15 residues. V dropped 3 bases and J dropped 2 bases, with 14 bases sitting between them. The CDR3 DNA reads TGTGCCAGCAGTTTCGGGATAACAGGGACCTACGAGCAGTACTTC. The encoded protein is CASSFGITGTYEQYF.

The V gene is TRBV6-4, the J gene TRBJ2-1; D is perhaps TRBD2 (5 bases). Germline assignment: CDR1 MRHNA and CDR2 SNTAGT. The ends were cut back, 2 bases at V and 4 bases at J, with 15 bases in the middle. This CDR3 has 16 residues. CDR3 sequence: CASSDLSGTTYNEQFF. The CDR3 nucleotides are TGTGCCAGCAGTGACCTATCGGGAACAACTTACAATGAGCAGTTCTTC.

The CDR3 loop reads CASTIAGGWDTQYF. Here the CDR3 DNA reads TGTGCCAGCACCATAGCGGGGGGCTGGGATACGCAGTATTTT. The chain joins TRBV27 to TRBJ2-3; 10 bases map to TRBD2. The CDR3 loop spans 14 amino acids. Germline lookup yields CDR1 MNHEY and CDR2 SMNVEV (reference sequence). V lost 7 bases and J lost 6; bases outside the gene matches: 7.

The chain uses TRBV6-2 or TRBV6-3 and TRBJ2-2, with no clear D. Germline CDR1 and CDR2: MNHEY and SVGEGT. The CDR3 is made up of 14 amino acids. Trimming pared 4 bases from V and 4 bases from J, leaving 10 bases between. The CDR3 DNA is TGTGCCAGCAGTTTGAGTGAGTCCACCGGGGAGCTGTTTTTT. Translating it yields CASSLSESTGELFF.

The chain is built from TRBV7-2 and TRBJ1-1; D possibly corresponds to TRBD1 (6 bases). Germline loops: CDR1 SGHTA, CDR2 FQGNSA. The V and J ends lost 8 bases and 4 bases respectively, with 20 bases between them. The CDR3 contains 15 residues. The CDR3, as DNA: TGTGCCAGCCTCCCGCGGGGGCCACTGGGCACTGAAGCTTTCTTT. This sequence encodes CASLPRGPLGTEAFF.

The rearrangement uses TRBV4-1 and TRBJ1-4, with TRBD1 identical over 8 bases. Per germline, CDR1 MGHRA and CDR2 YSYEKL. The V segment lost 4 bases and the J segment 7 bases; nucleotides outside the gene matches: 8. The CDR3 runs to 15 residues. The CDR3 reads CASSPRDRSGEKLFF. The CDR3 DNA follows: TGCGCCAGCAGCCCCCGGGACAGGAGCGGTGAAAAACTGTTTTTT.

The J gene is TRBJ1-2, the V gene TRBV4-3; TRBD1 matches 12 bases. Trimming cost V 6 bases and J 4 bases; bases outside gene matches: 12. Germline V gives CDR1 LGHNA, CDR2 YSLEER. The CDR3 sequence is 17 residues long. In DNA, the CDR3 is TGCGCCAGCAGTAGGGACAGGGGGCGTTTTTCCCCCTATGGCTACACCTTC. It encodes CASSRDRGRFSPYGYTF.

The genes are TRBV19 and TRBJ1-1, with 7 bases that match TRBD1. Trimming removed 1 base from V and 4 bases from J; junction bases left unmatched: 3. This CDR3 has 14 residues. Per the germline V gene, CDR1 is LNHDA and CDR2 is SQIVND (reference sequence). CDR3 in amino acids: CASSIGDRPTEAFF. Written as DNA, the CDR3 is TGTGCCAGTAGTATAGGGGACAGACCCACTGAAGCTTTCTTT.

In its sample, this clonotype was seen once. The CDR3 is CASSPQGEAEQFF. The CDR3 region has the DNA TGTGCCAGCAGTCCCCAGGGTGAGGCTGAGCAGTTCTTC. V is TRBV27 and J is TRBJ2-1, with D possibly TRBD1 on 5 matching bases. The ends were cut back, 5 bases at V and 9 bases at J, with 14 bases in the middle. The CDR3 spans 13 residues. The germline V gene has CDR1 MNHEY and CDR2 SMNVEV (reference sequence).

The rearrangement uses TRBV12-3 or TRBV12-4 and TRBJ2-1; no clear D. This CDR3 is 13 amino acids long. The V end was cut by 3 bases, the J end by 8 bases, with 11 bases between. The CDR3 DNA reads TGTGCCAGCAGTTTCCCTTTTGGCGATGAGCAGTTCTTC. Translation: CASSFPFGDEQFF.

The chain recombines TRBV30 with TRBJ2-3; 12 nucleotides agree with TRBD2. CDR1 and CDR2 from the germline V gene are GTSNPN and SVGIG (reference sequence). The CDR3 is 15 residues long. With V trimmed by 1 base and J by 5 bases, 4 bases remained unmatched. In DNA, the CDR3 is TGTGCCTGGAGTGGGACTAGCGGGATCCTAGATACGCAGTATTTT. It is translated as CAWSGTSGILDTQYF.

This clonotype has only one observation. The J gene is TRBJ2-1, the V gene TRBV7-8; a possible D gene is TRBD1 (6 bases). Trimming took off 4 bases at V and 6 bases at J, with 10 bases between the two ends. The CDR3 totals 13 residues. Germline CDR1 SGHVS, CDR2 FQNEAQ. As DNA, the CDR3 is TGTGCCAGCAGCTCGGGACAACGCAATGAGCAGTTCTTC. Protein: CASSSGQRNEQFF.

CDR3 region: CASSPDRANEQYF. Written as DNA, the CDR3 is TGTGCCAGCAGTCCGGACAGGGCCAATGAGCAGTACTTC. The rearrangement links TRBV27 to TRBJ2-7, with 8 bases that match TRBD1. CDR3 size: 13 residues. The V gene end was trimmed by 5 bases and the J gene end by 7 bases; junction bases not matched to a gene: 7. From germline, CDR1 is MNHEY and CDR2 SMNVEV (reference sequence).

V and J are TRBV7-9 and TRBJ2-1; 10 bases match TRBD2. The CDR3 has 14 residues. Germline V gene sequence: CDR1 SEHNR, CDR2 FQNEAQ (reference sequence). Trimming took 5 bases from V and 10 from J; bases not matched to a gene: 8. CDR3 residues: CASSDTVTSGEQFF. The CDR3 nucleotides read TGTGCCAGCAGCGACACGGTGACTAGCGGGGAGCAGTTCTTC.

CDR3 in DNA: TGCAGTGCTAGAGATTTGACAGGGGCCGACTACAATGAGCAGTTCTTC. This codes for CSARDLTGADYNEQFF. The rearrangement links TRBV20-1 to TRBJ2-1; the match to TRBD1 covers 8 bases. Germline loops: CDR1 DFQATT, CDR2 SNEGSKA (reference sequence). The ends lost 0 bases at V and 3 bases at J; junction bases unmatched: 7. This CDR3 comprises 16 residues.